Presented here are 28 T cell receptor beta chains from one specimen sequenced in a study of cytomegalovirus exposure and HLA in healthy donors. In the PCR, 60 Vbeta and 13 Jbeta primers were used. Sequenced by immunoSEQ multiplex PCR; TCRdb stores in-frame clones only, minus some. The sample has roughly 160,000 clones; about three quarters are singletons. Sequenced input: PBMCs. Receptors originate from a man aged 50-59 years in good health and CMV-seropositive.

The chain joins TRBV10-3 to TRBJ2-3; 12 nucleotides align to TRBD2. After removal of 4 bases from V and 6 bases from J, the junction contained 14 bases not matched to a gene. The germline CDR1 and CDR2 sequences are ENHRY and SYGVKD. CDR3 length equals 18 residues. The CDR3 region is CAISGGGASGGVKDTQYF. As DNA, the CDR3 is TGTGCCATCAGTGGAGGCGGGGCTAGCGGGGGGGTGAAGGATACGCAGTATTTT.

CDR3 in DNA: TGTGCTAGTGGACAGGGCGATAGCTACACCTTC. It yields the protein CASGQGDSYTF. The rearrangement uses TRBV12-5 and TRBJ1-2; maybe TRBD1 (6 bases). The CDR3 is 11 amino acids. With 6 bases removed from V and 9 bases from J, the gap between germline ends came to 11 bases. Germline lookup yields CDR1 LGHNT and CDR2 FRNRAP. The entire variable domain, with the rest obtained from reference TRBV12-5 and TRBJ1-2, is as follows: DARVTQTPRHKVTEMGQEVTMRCQPILGHNTVFWYRQTMMQGLELLAYFRNRAPLDDSGMPKDRFSAEMPDATLATLKIQPSEPRDSAVYFCASGQGDSYTFGSGTRLTVV.

The chain combines TRBV6-5 with TRBJ2-5; D not resolved. The CDR3 is 13 residues long. The V gene lost 4 bases and the J gene lost 4 bases, with 10 bases spanning the gap. Germline V gene sequence: CDR1 MNHEY, CDR2 SVGAGI. CDR3 DNA: TGTGCCAGCAGTTCCGAGTTTGGAGAGACCCAGTACTTC. It is translated as CASSSEFGETQYF.

This rearrangement joins TRBV28 to TRBJ1-1; D is ambiguous. This CDR3 spans 15 amino acids. Germline CDR1 MDHEN, CDR2 SYDVKM. Trimming took 3 bases from V and 0 from J, leaving 11 bases between them. The DNA of the CDR3 is TGTGCCAGCAGTTTGGGCCCCGTCATGAACACTGAAGCTTTCTTT. It yields the protein CASSLGPVMNTEAFF.

Turning to this clone: Other DNA sequences in the sample encode the same CDR3. The chain recombines TRBV5-1 with TRBJ2-6; D perhaps matches TRBD2 (5 bases). Between the trimmed V and J ends, which lost 2 bases and 0 bases, there was a span of 9 bases. This CDR3 comprises 16 residues. The germline V gene has CDR1 SGHRS and CDR2 YFSETQ. The CDR3 is CASSLFRGSGANVLTF. CDR3 sequence (DNA): TGCGCCAGCAGCTTATTCCGGGGCTCTGGGGCCAACGTCCTGACTTTC.

The V call is TRBV6-1, the J call TRBJ1-2; maybe TRBD1 (6 bases). Trimming cost V 6 bases and J 7 bases, with 12 bases left between them. This CDR3 is built from 12 residues. Germline V CDR1 and CDR2: MNHNS, SASEGT. For the CDR3, the DNA is TGTGCCAGCAGGATACAGGGTCGTGGCTACACCTTC. Its translation: CASRIQGRGYTF.

The chain has TRBV4-3 and TRBJ2-3; 13 positions agree with TRBD2. Looked up from germline, CDR1 is LGHNA and CDR2 is YSLEER. The CDR3 is 17 amino acids. Losses at the gene ends were 4 bases for V and 2 bases for J; bases not matched to a gene: 6. CDR3: CASSPGTSGTHTDTQYF. The DNA for the CDR3 is TGCGCCAGCAGCCCCGGGACTAGCGGGACGCACACAGATACGCAGTATTTT.

The V call is TRBV27, the J call TRBJ1-5, with D unclear. Per germline, CDR1 MNHEY and CDR2 SMNVEV (reference sequence). V was pared by 6 bases and J by 2 bases, with 14 bases between. The CDR3 is 15 amino acids. CDR3 sequence reads: CASRAASGGNQPQHF. Here the CDR3 DNA reads TGTGCCAGCAGGGCGGCTTCGGGAGGCAATCAGCCCCAGCATTTT.

The rearrangement uses TRBV30 and TRBJ1-1, with D perhaps matching TRBD1 (6 bases). CDR1 and CDR2 from the germline V gene are GTSNPN and SVGIG (reference sequence). This CDR3 is 12 amino acids long. V lost 5 bases and J lost 5, with 12 bases in between. The CDR3 is CAWGRGGTEAFF. The CDR3 region has the DNA TGTGCCTGGGGGAGAGGGGGTACTGAAGCTTTCTTT.

J is TRBJ1-5 and V is TRBV4-1; D unresolved. Germline lookup yields CDR1 MGHRA and CDR2 YSYEKL. V was trimmed by 5 bases and J by 1 base, leaving 15 bases between them. The CDR3 covers 16 residues. The CDR3 DNA reads TGCGCCAGCAGCACCCTGACACCCCCCAGCAATCAGCCCCAGCATTTT. Translating it yields CASSTLTPPSNQPQHF.

The chain links TRBV7-3 to TRBJ2-6; weak D call: TRBD1 (6 bases). This CDR3 is 15 amino acids long. Looked up from germline, CDR1 is SGHTA and CDR2 is FQGTGA. The V end was cut by 5 bases, the J end by 2 bases, with 10 bases between. The CDR3 region is CASSLDSAGANVLTF. The CDR3 bases are TGTGCCAGCAGCCTGGACAGTGCTGGGGCCAACGTCCTGACTTTC. Together with reference TRBV7-3 and TRBJ2-6, the CDR3 gives the full variable domain: GAGVSQTPSNKVTEKGKYVELRCDPISGHTALYWYRQSLGQGPEFLIYFQGTGAADDSGLPNDRFFAVRPEGSVSTLKIQRTERGDSAVYLCASSLDSAGANVLTFGAGSRLTVL.

The chain combines TRBV13 with TRBJ2-7; TRBD1 might be the D (5 bases). The CDR3 contains 17 residues. Germline CDR1 PRHDT, CDR2 FYEKMQ (reference sequence). Between the trimmed V and J ends, which lost 2 bases and 4 bases, there was a span of 21 bases. This CDR3 reads CASSLRGGIRVGYEQYV. DNA for the CDR3: TGTGCCAGCAGCTTAAGGGGCGGTATCAGGGTGGGGTACGAGCAGTACGTC.

The V call is TRBV28, the J call TRBJ2-5, with no clear D. The CDR3 has 14 residues. The germline gives CDR1 MDHEN, CDR2 SYDVKM. V was trimmed by 3 bases and J by 7 bases, leaving 15 bases between them. DNA for the CDR3: TGTGCCAGCAGTTTTAGTGTTAAGCAGGCGACCCAGTACTTC. This translates into CASSFSVKQATQYF.

Only a few counts were recorded for this clone. The J gene is TRBJ2-7, the V gene TRBV5-6; TRBD2 matches 11 bases. Germline trimming cut 4 bases from V and 1 base from J; bases unmatched to any gene: 7. The CDR3 is 16 residues long. In germline, CDR1 is SGHDT, CDR2 YYEEEE. The CDR3 sequence: CASSPPTSGGSYEQYF. The CDR3 DNA is TGTGCCAGCAGCCCCCCCACTAGCGGGGGTTCCTACGAGCAGTACTTC. The variable domain in full, with the rest retrieved from reference TRBV5-6 and TRBJ2-7, is DAGVTQSPTHLIKTRGQQVTLRCSPKSGHDTVSWYQQALGQGPQFIFQYYEEEERQRGNFPDRFSGHQFPNYSSELNVNALLLGDSALYLCASSPPTSGGSYEQYFGPGTRLTVT.

The rearrangement links TRBV5-1 to TRBJ2-1, with 7 bases identical to TRBD1. Germline CDR1 SGHRS, CDR2 YFSETQ. V was clipped by 0 bases and J by 3 bases; unmatched bases: 3. There are 15 residues in the CDR3. DNA for the CDR3: TGCGCCAGCAGCTTGGAAGGGACAGACTACAATGAGCAGTTCTTC. Amino acids: CASSLEGTDYNEQFF.

The V call is TRBV28, the J call TRBJ1-6, with D perhaps matching TRBD1 (6 bases). Trimming took off 6 bases at V and 7 bases at J, with 19 bases between the two ends. The germline CDR1 and CDR2 sequences are MDHEN and SYDVKM. The CDR3 length is 16 residues. The CDR3, as DNA: TGTGCCAGCAGATTTACAGGGCTAGGGCGAAATTCACCCCTCCACTTT. Translated, it gives CASRFTGLGRNSPLHF.

This clone was counted a single time. The chain carries TRBV27 and TRBJ2-2; TRBD1 agrees at 7 bases. The ends lost 5 bases at V and 6 bases at J; junction bases unmatched: 6. This CDR3 comprises 14 residues. The germline gives CDR1 MNHEY, CDR2 SMNVEV (reference sequence). In nucleotides, the CDR3 is TGTGCCAGCAGTGTCGACAGGGCCGCCGGGGAGCTGTTTTTT. Its protein product is CASSVDRAAGELFF.

J is TRBJ1-1 and V is TRBV2, with D unclear. CDR1 SNHLY and CDR2 FYNNEI come from the germline V gene. V shed 7 bases and J shed 2 bases, with 8 bases lying between them. The CDR3 extends over 12 amino acids. The CDR3, as DNA: TGTGCCAGCACCAGCGCTAACACTGAAGCTTTCTTT. Residues: CASTSANTEAFF.

This clone was seen more than once but under ten times. J is TRBJ2-5 and V is TRBV16; D might be TRBD1 (5 bases). The DNA matches TRBJ2-7 better at its end, which makes the J call doubtful. Germline CDR1 KGHSY, CDR2 FQNENV. CDR3 length: 14 amino acids. CDR3 nucleotides: TGTGCCAGCAGCCGACTGCAGGGTGCCTACGAGCAGTACTTC. This codes for CASSRLQGAYEQYF.

CDR3 coding DNA: TGTGCCAGCAGCTTGGTTTCAGGGGGTTACAGGAATGAGCAGTTCTTC. Protein: CASSLVSGGYRNEQFF. The chain joins TRBV5-6 to TRBJ2-1, with 7 bases fitting TRBD1. From germline, CDR1 is SGHDT and CDR2 YYEEEE. The CDR3 is made up of 16 amino acids. V shed 0 bases and J 7 bases; nucleotides not matched to a gene: 10.

The chain recombines TRBV12-5 with TRBJ2-5; D ambiguous. The germline V and J ends were trimmed by 3 bases and 4 bases, with 9 bases remaining between them. The germline gives CDR1 LGHNT, CDR2 FRNRAP. This CDR3 region has 13 residues. CDR3 in amino acids: CASGFAGLETQYF. The DNA for the CDR3 is TGTGCTAGTGGTTTTGCCGGTCTAGAGACCCAGTACTTC.

The V gene is TRBV7-8, the J gene TRBJ1-5; 12 nucleotides agree with TRBD1. The CDR3 consists of 16 residues. The V gene end was trimmed by 5 bases and the J gene end by 6 bases; junction bases not matched to a gene: 8. Germline V CDR1 and CDR2: SGHVS, FQNEAQ. CDR3 amino acids: CASSGLGQGAIQPQHF. CDR3 coding DNA: TGTGCCAGCAGCGGGTTGGGACAGGGGGCGATTCAGCCCCAGCATTTT.

V gene TRBV4-2 combines with J gene TRBJ2-7; 8 nucleotides align to TRBD2. This CDR3 comprises 18 residues. Germline CDR1 reads LGHNA; CDR2 reads YNFKEQ. Trimming at V came to 1 base and at J to 1 base, leaving 12 bases not matched to a gene. This CDR3 reads CASSQVRLATSGSYEQYF. CDR3 DNA sequence: TGTGCCAGCAGCCAAGTCAGGTTAGCCACTAGCGGATCCTACGAGCAGTACTTC.

This CDR3 is CASSFAPAPLHF. In DNA, the CDR3 is TGTGCCAGCAGTTTTGCCCCGGCACCCCTCCACTTT. The V call is TRBV28, the J call TRBJ1-6; D gene unclear. V was cut by 3 bases and J by 11 bases, with 8 bases left in between. This CDR3 region has 12 residues. Germline loops: CDR1 MDHEN, CDR2 SYDVKM.

V and J are TRBV29-1 and TRBJ1-2; 7 positions match TRBD1. CDR3 length equals 13 residues. The junction had 12 bases not matched to a gene; V was cut back by 7 bases and J by 7 bases. The germline gives CDR1 SQVTM, CDR2 ANQGSEA. The CDR3 sequence is CSAESTGEVGYTF. DNA for the CDR3: TGCAGCGCCGAGAGTACAGGGGAGGTTGGCTACACCTTC.

The V gene is TRBV30, the J gene TRBJ1-6; D is perhaps TRBD1 (6 bases). This CDR3 comprises 18 residues. The V gene's germline CDR1 is GTSNPN and CDR2 SVGIG (reference sequence). Trimming stripped 0 bases from V and 5 bases from J, with 20 bases between. The CDR3 DNA reads TGTGCCTGGAGTGTAGACCTTATACAGGGATCGGATAATTCACCCCTCCACTTT. This codes for CAWSVDLIQGSDNSPLHF.

The chain carries TRBV5-1 and TRBJ2-7; 7 positions agree with TRBD1. V lost 3 bases to trimming and J lost 2 bases; unmatched junction nucleotides: 8. Germline V CDR1 and CDR2: SGHRS, YFSETQ. CDR3 length: 15 amino acids. The CDR3: CASSSSDRPPYEQYF. CDR3 bases: TGCGCCAGCAGCTCCTCGGACAGGCCTCCCTACGAGCAGTACTTC.

The chain joins TRBV5-1 to TRBJ1-1; the match to TRBD1 covers 9 bases. Unmatched junction bases numbered 9, after V lost 3 bases and J lost 6 bases. Germline lookup yields CDR1 SGHRS and CDR2 YFSETQ. The CDR3 extends over 15 amino acids. The CDR3 bases are TGCGCCAGCAGCTACCGGGACAGGGACTCCTCTGAAGCTTTCTTT. Its protein product is CASSYRDRDSSEAFF.